What follows is one TCR beta chain and its context. Antigen: not known. These data are taken from a study of cytomegalovirus exposure and HLA in healthy donors. Findings and limits, study-wide: Later analysis suggested most CMV-associated TCR beta chains were HLA-restricted. Later analysis identified about 18,000 TCR beta sequences associated with HLA alleles, using a false discovery rate threshold of 0.05.

Both 60 Vbeta primers and 13 Jbeta primers went into the PCR. Authors' methods: Later work found tens of millions of unique TCR beta chains, with about 10 million shared. Only in-frame clones appear in the TCRdb table, and some are missing; sequencing was by immunoSEQ multiplex PCR. V and J calls and clone size are copied from that table; D and trimming were computed from the DNA. This sample has about 190,000 clones, with roughly four fifths found just once. What was sequenced was PBMCs. The TCR comes from a woman aged 25 to 39 in good health and CMV-seropositive.

In DNA form, the CDR3 reads TGTGCCAGCAGCCCGTTGGCGGCCAGAGGAGAGACCCAGTACTTC. It translates to CASSPLAARGETQYF. The chain employs TRBV5-5 and TRBJ2-5; the D is unclear. V was clipped by 4 bases and J by 4 bases, with 17 bases between them. The CDR3 has 15 residues. The germline CDR1 and CDR2 sequences are SGHKS and YYEKEE (reference sequence).